Described below is a single T cell receptor beta chain sequence and its context. Its antigen is unknown. The CDR3 extends 3 residues past the end of the read, so its final part is completed from the germline J gene. Trimming took 4 bases from V and 5 from J; bases not matched to a gene: 9. Germline CDR1 is MNHNS and CDR2 is SASEGT. The CDR3 loop spans 16 amino acids. The data are from a study of T cells in women clearing cervical HPV infection. Overall study results and limits: Richness differences could reflect unmeasured T-cell content per sample.

TCRdb's copy holds only in-frame clones and misses some; the assay was immunoSEQ multiplex PCR. This repertoire includes about 31,000 clones. The gene calls are TRBV6-1 and TRBJ2-5, with 11 positions matching TRBD2. The clonotype was recovered from a woman aged 18 to 75 with a cervical HPV16 infection that either progressed to CIN3+ or cleared (not recorded which). Material: blood buffy coat. The sequenced part of the CDR3 DNA is TGTGCCAGCAGTGGACTAGCGGGGACCTCCCGGGAGACC. This gives the protein CASSGLAGTSRET. The full CDR3 protein is CASSGLAGTSRETQYF.